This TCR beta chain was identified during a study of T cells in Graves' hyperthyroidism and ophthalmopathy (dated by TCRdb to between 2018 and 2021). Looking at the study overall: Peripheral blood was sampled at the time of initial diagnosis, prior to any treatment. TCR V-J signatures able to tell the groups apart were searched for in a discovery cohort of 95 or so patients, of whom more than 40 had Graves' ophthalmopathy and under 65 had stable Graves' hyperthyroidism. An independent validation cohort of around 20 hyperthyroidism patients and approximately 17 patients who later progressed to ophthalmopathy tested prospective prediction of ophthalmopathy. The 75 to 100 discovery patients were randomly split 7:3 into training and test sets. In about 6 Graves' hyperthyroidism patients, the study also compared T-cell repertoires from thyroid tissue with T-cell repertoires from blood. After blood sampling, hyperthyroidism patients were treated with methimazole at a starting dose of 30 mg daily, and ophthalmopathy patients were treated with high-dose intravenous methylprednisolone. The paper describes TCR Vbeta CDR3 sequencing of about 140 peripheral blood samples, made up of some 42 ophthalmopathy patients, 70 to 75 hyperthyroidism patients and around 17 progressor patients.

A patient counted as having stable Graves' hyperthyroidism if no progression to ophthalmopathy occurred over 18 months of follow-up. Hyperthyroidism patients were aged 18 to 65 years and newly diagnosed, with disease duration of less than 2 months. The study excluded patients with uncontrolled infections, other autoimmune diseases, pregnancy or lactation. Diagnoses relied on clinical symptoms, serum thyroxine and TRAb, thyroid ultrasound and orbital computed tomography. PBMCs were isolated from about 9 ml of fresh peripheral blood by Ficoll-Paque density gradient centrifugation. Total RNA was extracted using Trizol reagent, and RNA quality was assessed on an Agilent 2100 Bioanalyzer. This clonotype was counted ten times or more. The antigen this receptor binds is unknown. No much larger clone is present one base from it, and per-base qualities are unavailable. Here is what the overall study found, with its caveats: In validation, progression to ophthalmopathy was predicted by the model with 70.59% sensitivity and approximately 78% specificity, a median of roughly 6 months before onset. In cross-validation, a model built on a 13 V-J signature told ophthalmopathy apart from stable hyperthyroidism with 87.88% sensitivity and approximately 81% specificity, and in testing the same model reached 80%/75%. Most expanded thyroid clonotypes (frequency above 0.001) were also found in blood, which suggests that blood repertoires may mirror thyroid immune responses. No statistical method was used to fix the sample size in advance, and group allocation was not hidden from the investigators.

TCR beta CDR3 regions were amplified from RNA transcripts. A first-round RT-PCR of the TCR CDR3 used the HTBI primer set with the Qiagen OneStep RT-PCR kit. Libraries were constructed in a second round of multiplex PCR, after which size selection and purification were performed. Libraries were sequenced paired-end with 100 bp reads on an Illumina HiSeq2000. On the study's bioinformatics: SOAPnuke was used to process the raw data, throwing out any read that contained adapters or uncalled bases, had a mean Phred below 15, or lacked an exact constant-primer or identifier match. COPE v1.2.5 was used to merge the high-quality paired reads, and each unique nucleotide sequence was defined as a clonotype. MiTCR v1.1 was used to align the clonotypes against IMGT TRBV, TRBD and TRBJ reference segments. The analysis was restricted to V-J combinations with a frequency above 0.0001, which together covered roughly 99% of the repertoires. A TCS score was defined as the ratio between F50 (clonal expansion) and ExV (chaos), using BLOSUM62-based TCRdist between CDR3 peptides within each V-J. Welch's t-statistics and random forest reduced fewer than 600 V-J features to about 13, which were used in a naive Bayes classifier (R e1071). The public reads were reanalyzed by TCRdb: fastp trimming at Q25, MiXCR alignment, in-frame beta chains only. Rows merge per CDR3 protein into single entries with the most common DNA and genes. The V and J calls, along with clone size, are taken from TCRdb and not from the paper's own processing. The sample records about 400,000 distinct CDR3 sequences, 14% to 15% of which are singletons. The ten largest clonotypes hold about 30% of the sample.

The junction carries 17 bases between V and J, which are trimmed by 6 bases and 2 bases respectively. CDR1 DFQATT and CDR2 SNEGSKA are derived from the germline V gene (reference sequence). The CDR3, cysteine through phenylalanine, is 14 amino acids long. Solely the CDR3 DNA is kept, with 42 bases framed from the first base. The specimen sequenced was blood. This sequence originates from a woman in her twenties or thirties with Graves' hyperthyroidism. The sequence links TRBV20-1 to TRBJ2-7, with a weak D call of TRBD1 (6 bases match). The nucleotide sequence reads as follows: TGCAGTGCGCCACCCGGGGACAAGCCCTACGAGCAGTACTTC. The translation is CSAPPGDKPYEQYF.